Listed here are 14 T cell receptor beta chains from one sample, sequenced in a study of CD8+ T cells in alopecia areata. cDNA prepared by RNA extraction and subsequent reverse transcription served as the template for sequencing. TCRdb's table, derived via immunoSEQ multiplex PCR, lists solely in-frame clones and lacks some. The repertoire includes 150,000 to 200,000 clones, roughly 50% of them detected once, and less than 5% sits in the top ten. Sequencing used CD4+ T cells sorted from blood. The receptors derive from a human donor in good health.

The chain couples TRBV5-1 to TRBJ2-7; 7 bases line up with TRBD1. Trimming at V came to 6 bases and at J to 2 bases, leaving 11 bases not matched to a gene. Germline V gene data show CDR1 as SGHRS and CDR2 as YFSETQ. The CDR3 length is 15 residues. The DNA for the CDR3 is TGCGCCAGCACCACCGGGACAGATGCACCCTACGAGCAGTACTTC. This gives the protein CASTTGTDAPYEQYF.

Comments on this clone: One junction end does not reproduce the germline sequence, and a read error may be involved. The chain has TRBV10-3 and TRBJ1-1; a weak D match, TRBD1 (6 bases). The CDR3 is 13 amino acids. Germline loops: CDR1 ENHRY, CDR2 SYGVKD. CDR3 nucleotide sequence: TGTGCCAGCAGTTACCAGGGGTCGACTGAAGCTTTCTTT. It encodes CASSYQGSTEAFF.

The chain recombines TRBV5-6 with TRBJ1-5; D is unresolved. The V and J ends lost 3 bases and 0 bases respectively, with 10 bases between them. This CDR3 contains 15 residues. CDR1 is SGHDT, CDR2 YYEEEE, per germline. The DNA of the CDR3 is TGTGCCAGCAGCTCGACACACACTAGCAATCAGCCCCAGCATTTT. The encoded protein is CASSSTHTSNQPQHF. Using reference TRBV5-6 and TRBJ1-5 for the parts outside the CDR3, the full variable domain is DAGVTQSPTHLIKTRGQQVTLRCSPKSGHDTVSWYQQALGQGPQFIFQYYEEEERQRGNFPDRFSGHQFPNYSSELNVNALLLGDSALYLCASSSTHTSNQPQHFGDGTRLSIL.

The rearrangement uses TRBV5-1 and TRBJ2-3; D possibly corresponds to TRBD2 (6 bases). Trimming stripped 3 bases from V and 2 bases from J, with 13 bases between. Germline loops: CDR1 SGHRS, CDR2 YFSETQ. The CDR3 length is 15 residues. CDR3 coding DNA: TGCGCCAGCAGCTCGGTCCGGGACTTCACAGATACGCAGTATTTT. This encodes CASSSVRDFTDTQYF. The complete variable domain, with remaining parts taken from reference TRBV5-1 and TRBJ2-3, reads KAGVTQTPRYLIKTRGQQVTLSCSPISGHRSVSWYQQTPGQGLQFLFEYFSETQRNKGNFPGRFSGRQFSNSRSEMNVSTLELGDSALYLCASSSVRDFTDTQYFGPGTRLTVL.

Here the CDR3 reads CSVEDPNRGPYGYTF. Here the CDR3 DNA reads TGCAGCGTTGAAGATCCGAACAGGGGGCCCTATGGCTACACCTTC. The chain has TRBV29-1 and TRBJ1-2; 9 nucleotides match TRBD1. CDR1 and CDR2 (germline): SQVTM, ANQGSEA. V shed 0 bases, J shed 4 bases, and the junction held 6 bases outside the gene matches. CDR3 size: 15 residues.

This chain connects TRBV7-3 to TRBJ2-7; tentative D call: TRBD2 (5 bases). The CDR3 sequence is 15 residues long. Germline V gene lookup returns CDR1 SGHTA and CDR2 FQGTGA. Trimming cost V 0 bases and J 8 bases, with 17 bases left between them. In DNA, the CDR3 is TGTGCCAGCAGCTTAACCCCGGGGTCCGGTGAGAAGCAGTACTTC. This gives the protein CASSLTPGSGEKQYF.

The chain couples TRBV29-1 to TRBJ1-2, with no clear D. Germline V lookup: CDR1 SQVTM, CDR2 ANQGSEA. The length of the CDR3 is 14 residues. V lost 4 bases and J 0 bases, leaving 12 bases between the germline ends. CDR3 protein: CSVAVASANYGYTF. CDR3 nucleotide sequence: TGCAGCGTTGCTGTCGCGTCAGCTAACTATGGCTACACCTTC.

There are a few counts of this clone. The rearrangement joins TRBV6-5 to TRBJ2-1; D perhaps matches TRBD1 (6 bases). V was pared by 4 bases and J by 1 base, with 11 bases between. The germline gives CDR1 MNHEY, CDR2 SVGAGI. CDR3 length: 15 amino acids. DNA for the CDR3: TGTGCCAGCAGTTCAAAGACAGGATCCTACAATGAGCAGTTCTTC. It yields the protein CASSSKTGSYNEQFF.

In its sample, this clone was seen a few times. This rearrangement joins TRBV30 to TRBJ2-3, with D perhaps given as TRBD1 or TRBD2 (5 bases each). Germline V gene sequence: CDR1 GTSNPN, CDR2 SVGIG (reference sequence). V was trimmed by 4 bases and J by 6 bases, leaving 11 bases between them. This CDR3 contains 12 residues. DNA for the CDR3: TGTGCCTGGACTCCCGGGACGGATACGCAGTATTTT. Residues: CAWTPGTDTQYF.

This clone was detected once. The V gene is TRBV30, the J gene TRBJ1-5; D might be TRBD1 (5 bases). The CDR3 loop spans 14 amino acids. V lost 5 bases and J 6 bases, leaving 17 bases between the germline ends. Germline V gives CDR1 GTSNPN, CDR2 SVGIG (reference sequence). CDR3 DNA: TGTGCCTGGGCTAACGAAGGGGCTGGTCAGCCCCAGCATTTT. It is translated as CAWANEGAGQPQHF.

V usage is TRBV30 and J usage is TRBJ2-2; D is possibly TRBD1 (5 bases). The ends were cut back, 4 bases at V and 2 bases at J, with 17 bases in the middle. CDR3 length: 16 amino acids. Germline V gives CDR1 GTSNPN, CDR2 SVGIG (reference sequence). The chain's CDR3 is CAWKAGFNVNTGELFF. As DNA, the CDR3 is TGTGCCTGGAAGGCAGGGTTCAACGTAAACACCGGGGAGCTGTTTTTT.

The V call is TRBV6-5, the J call TRBJ2-5, with no clear D. Trimming stripped 2 bases from V and 5 bases from J, with 9 bases between. Germline V gene sequence: CDR1 MNHEY, CDR2 SVGAGI. The CDR3 covers 13 residues. The DNA of the CDR3 is TGTGCCAGCAGTTACAGCCAGGTTGAGACCCAGTACTTC. Its protein product is CASSYSQVETQYF.

This chain uses TRBV5-1 with TRBJ2-1; no clear D gene. V lost 0 bases and J lost 7, with 8 bases in between. The CDR3 is 13 amino acids. The germline CDR1 and CDR2 sequences are SGHRS and YFSETQ. CDR3 residues: CASSLGQSNEQFF. The CDR3 nucleotides are TGCGCCAGCAGCTTGGGGCAAAGTAATGAGCAGTTCTTC.

The chain combines TRBV2 with TRBJ1-4; 9 bases map to TRBD1. The CDR3 is 16 amino acids. In germline, CDR1 is SNHLY, CDR2 FYNNEI. Unmatched junction bases numbered 13, after V lost 6 bases and J lost 8 bases. DNA for the CDR3: TGTGCCAGCAGGGACAGGGGTTCAACATTGAACGAAAAACTGTTTTTT. This codes for CASRDRGSTLNEKLFF. The complete variable domain, with remaining parts taken from reference TRBV2 and TRBJ1-4, reads EPEVTQTPSHQVTQMGQEVILRCVPISNHLYFYWYRQILGQKVEFLVSFYNNEISEKSEIFDDQFSVERPDGSNFTLKIRSTKLEDSAMYFCASRDRGSTLNEKLFFGSGTQLSVL.